This T cell receptor (beta chain) was sequenced for a study of vaccination effects on CD4 cells after COVID-19. The CDR3 covers 13 residues. Per the germline V gene, CDR1 is MNHNY and CDR2 is SVGAGI (reference sequence). V was cut by 11 bases and J by 0 bases, with 14 bases left in between. In the case of this clone: The antigen is not known.

The study, taken as a whole, reports: Early post-infection timepoints were absent, and convalescent patients were few.

Profiling relied on immunoSEQ multiplex PCR, and the TCRdb table lists in-frame clones only, not all of them. Among tens of thousands of clones listed, roughly 73% were seen once. Subsequent to a culture period of about nine days, CD4+ T cells were isolated. Each participant was given two doses of one vaccine (BNT162b2 or mRNA-1273). The chain combines TRBV6-6 with TRBJ2-7; weak D call: TRBD1 (6 bases). This TCR was sampled from a human donor who received a COVID-19 vaccine. Here the sequenced sample was CD4+ T cells from PBMCs cultured without peptide, taken after COVID-19 vaccination. Written as DNA, the CDR3 is TGTGCCGCCGAGGGGGTTAGCTCCTACGAGCAGTACGTC. The encoded protein is CAAEGVSSYEQYV.